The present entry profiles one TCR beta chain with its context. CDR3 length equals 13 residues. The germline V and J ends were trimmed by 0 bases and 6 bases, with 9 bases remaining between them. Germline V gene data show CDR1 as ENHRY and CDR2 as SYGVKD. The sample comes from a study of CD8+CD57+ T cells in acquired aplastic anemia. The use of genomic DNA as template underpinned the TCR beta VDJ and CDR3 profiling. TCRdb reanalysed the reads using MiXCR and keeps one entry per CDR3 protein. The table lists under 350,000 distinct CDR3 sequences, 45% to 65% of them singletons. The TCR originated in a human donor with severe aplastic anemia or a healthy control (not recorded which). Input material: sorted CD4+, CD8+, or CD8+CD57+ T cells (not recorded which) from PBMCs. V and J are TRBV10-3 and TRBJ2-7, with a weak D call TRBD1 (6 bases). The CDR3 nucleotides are TGTGCCATCAGTGAGTCAAGGGGGAGCGAGCAGTACTTC. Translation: CAISESRGSEQYF.